The 26 T cell receptor beta chains reported below all come from one sample, sequenced in a study of blood T cell repertoires in COVID-19. Some clones are missing from TCRdb's copy, which holds only in-frame ones; the method was immunoSEQ multiplex PCR. The data show 110,000 to 150,000 clones, around 79% seen once. The sample comprised peripheral blood. The receptors were gathered from a man aged 50-60 years with active or convalescent COVID-19.

This clone was counted only a few times. The chain carries TRBV30 and TRBJ1-2; 7 bases fit TRBD1. The CDR3 has 14 amino acids. With V trimmed by 3 bases and J by 3 bases, 7 bases remained unmatched. Germline loops: CDR1 GTSNPN, CDR2 SVGIG (reference sequence). The CDR3 sequence is CAWSYPGQYYGYTF. The CDR3 DNA reads as TGTGCCTGGAGCTACCCGGGACAGTACTATGGCTACACCTTC.

This clone was picked up a small number of times. The V and J genes are TRBV7-6 and TRBJ2-1, with 11 bases lining up with TRBD2. The J segment lost 6 bases and the V segment lost 4 bases, leaving 8 bases of the junction unmatched. The CDR3 contains 16 residues. Germline V CDR1 and CDR2: SGHVS, FNYEAQ. The CDR3 protein is CASSSGAGLAANEQFF. In DNA form, the CDR3 reads TGTGCCAGCAGCTCAGGGGCGGGACTAGCGGCCAATGAGCAGTTCTTC.

The chain links TRBV28 to TRBJ2-7; D is possibly TRBD1 (5 bases). V gave up 0 bases and J gave up 0 bases, with 9 bases separating them. The germline V gene has CDR1 MDHEN and CDR2 SYDVKM. The CDR3 contains 15 residues. Here the CDR3 reads CASSLWTVSSYEQYF. The CDR3 nucleotides are TGTGCCAGCAGTTTATGGACAGTGAGCTCCTACGAGCAGTACTTC.

The chain is built from TRBV7-9 and TRBJ2-7, with D possibly matching TRBD2 (5 bases). V was cut by 1 base and J by 3 bases, with 10 bases left in between. This CDR3 is 14 amino acids long. Germline lookup yields CDR1 SEHNR and CDR2 FQNEAQ (reference sequence). Here the CDR3 DNA reads TGTGCCAGCAGCTTAGTCGGGGAGAGCTACGAGCAGTACTTC. This codes for CASSLVGESYEQYF.

A few counts support this clone. Other DNA sequences within the sample encode an identical CDR3. The V call is TRBV7-8, the J call TRBJ2-7; D possibly corresponds to TRBD1 (5 bases). The germline gives CDR1 SGHVS, CDR2 FQNEAQ. The CDR3 loop spans 15 amino acids. V was clipped by 3 bases and J by 1 base, with 13 bases between them. This chain's CDR3 is CASSFRYRSSYEQYF. The CDR3 DNA follows: TGTGCCAGCAGCTTCCGTTACAGGTCATCCTACGAGCAGTACTTC.

This chain joins TRBV28 and TRBJ2-2; D gene ambiguous. The V gene's germline CDR1 is MDHEN and CDR2 SYDVKM. Deletions cut 5 bases from V and 3 bases from J, with 7 bases between. The length of the CDR3 is 13 residues. The CDR3 bases are TGTGCCAGCAGTCCCCCCGACACCGGGGAGCTGTTTTTT. Its translation: CASSPPDTGELFF.

The chain uses TRBV27 and TRBJ1-2; 7 bases agree with TRBD1. J was trimmed by 5 bases and V by 2 bases; bases with no gene match: 5. The CDR3 runs to 14 residues. Germline V gives CDR1 MNHEY, CDR2 SMNVEV (reference sequence). The CDR3 DNA follows: TGTGCCAGCAGTTTAAACAGGGGTTCATATGGCTACACCTTC. Translated, it gives CASSLNRGSYGYTF.

The chain carries TRBV9 and TRBJ2-5; 7 bases match TRBD1. The CDR3 is 13 amino acids. Germline V gives CDR1 SGDLS, CDR2 YYNGEE. The J segment lost 3 bases and the V segment lost 8 bases, leaving 7 bases of the junction unmatched. DNA of the CDR3: TGTGCCAGTGCTGGACAGGCCGAAGAGACCCAGTACTTC. This translates into CASAGQAEETQYF.

This clone was seen just once. The chain has TRBV27 and TRBJ2-7; the D is unclear. Per germline, CDR1 MNHEY and CDR2 SMNVEV (reference sequence). This CDR3 has 13 residues. The V end was cut by 3 bases, the J end by 2 bases, with 8 bases between. CDR3 nucleotide sequence: TGTGCCAGCAGTTTCTCGGGTGCCTACGAGCAGTACTTC. It translates to CASSFSGAYEQYF.

This chain links TRBV14 with TRBJ2-1, with 7 bases that match TRBD2. The V gene end was trimmed by 4 bases and the J gene end by 6 bases; junction bases not matched to a gene: 9. The germline V gene has CDR1 SGHDN and CDR2 FVKESK. The CDR3 runs 15 residues. The CDR3 DNA follows: TGTGCCAGCAGCCGAGGAGGGACTACCATCAATGAGCAGTTCTTC. Protein product: CASSRGGTTINEQFF.

For this clone: The same CDR3 also results from other DNA sequences found in this sample. The chain is built from TRBV19 and TRBJ1-5; weak D call: TRBD1 (6 bases). The CDR3 is 16 residues long. V gave up 6 bases and J gave up 0 bases, with 15 bases separating them. Germline V gives CDR1 LNHDA, CDR2 SQIVND (reference sequence). CDR3 DNA: TGTGCCAGTAGAGGACAGTTTATTAGTAGCAATCAGCCCCAGCATTTT. This translates into CASRGQFISSNQPQHF.

In this sample, this clone turned up a few times. The chain's CDR3 is CASSFPWDHARDRGFPSNQPQHF. CDR3 bases: TGTGCCAGCAGTTTTCCATGGGATCACGCCCGGGACAGGGGATTCCCGAGCAATCAGCCCCAGCATTTT. This chain uses TRBV27 with TRBJ1-5; the match to TRBD1 covers 10 bases. The ends lost 3 bases at V and 1 base at J; junction bases unmatched: 24. The CDR3 totals 23 residues. Germline CDR1 and CDR2: MNHEY and SMNVEV (reference sequence).

There are a few counts of this clone. The chain joins TRBV4-1 to TRBJ1-5, with TRBD1 matching 9 bases. This CDR3 is 14 amino acids long. Germline V lookup: CDR1 MGHRA, CDR2 YSYEKL. V gave up 3 bases and J gave up 7 bases; unmatched junction bases: 4. CDR3 region: CASSQTGGEQPQHF. The DNA of the CDR3 is TGCGCCAGCAGCCAGACAGGGGGAGAACAGCCCCAGCATTTT.

This clone was detected only once. The rearrangement uses TRBV4-2 and TRBJ2-7; TRBD2 is a possible D gene (7 bases). V was cut by 1 base and J by 0 bases, with 19 bases left in between. CDR1 is LGHNA and CDR2 is YNFKEQ in the germline V gene. There are 18 residues in the CDR3. CDR3 amino acids: CASSQVLLRGGNSYEQYF. CDR3 coding DNA: TGTGCCAGCAGCCAAGTTTTATTGAGGGGGGGAAACTCCTACGAGCAGTACTTC.

The chain combines TRBV7-9 with TRBJ1-2, with D uncertain. The CDR3 extends over 13 amino acids. Germline CDR1 and CDR2: SEHNR and FQNEAQ (reference sequence). V was trimmed by 0 bases and J by 6 bases, leaving 8 bases between them. The CDR3 nucleotides read TGTGCCAGCAGCTTAGCGGCGGTGGATGGCTACACCTTC. Encoded protein: CASSLAAVDGYTF.

The gene calls are TRBV28 and TRBJ2-1, with 12 bases matching TRBD2. CDR1 is MDHEN and CDR2 is SYDVKM in the germline V gene. This CDR3 spans 19 amino acids. V trimming: 0 bases; J trimming: 5 bases; junction bases outside the gene matches: 11. CDR3 protein: CASSLWASGRAIADNEQFF. The CDR3, as DNA: TGTGCCAGCAGTTTATGGGCTAGCGGGAGGGCCATCGCGGACAATGAGCAGTTCTTC.

The chain recombines TRBV27 with TRBJ2-7, with 7 positions matching TRBD2. J gave up 6 bases and V 4 bases, and 12 bases lay outside the gene matches. Germline V gene lookup returns CDR1 MNHEY and CDR2 SMNVEV (reference sequence). This CDR3 has 15 residues. The CDR3 sequence: CASSWGTTLPAEQYF. The CDR3 coding sequence is TGTGCCAGCAGTTGGGGGACTACCCTACCGGCCGAGCAGTACTTC.

The chain combines TRBV18 with TRBJ2-7; 8 bases line up with TRBD2. The length of the CDR3 is 14 residues. With V trimmed by 4 bases and J by 3 bases, 5 bases remained unmatched. Germline lookup yields CDR1 KGHSH and CDR2 LQKENI. The CDR3 DNA reads as TGTGCCAGCTCACTAGAGACTAGCGTCTACGAGCAGTACTTC. Translating gives CASSLETSVYEQYF.

The chain is built from TRBV27 and TRBJ2-3, with 9 bases fitting TRBD2. V shed 4 bases and J 2 bases; nucleotides not matched to a gene: 4. This CDR3 is built from 15 residues. Per the germline V gene, CDR1 is MNHEY and CDR2 is SMNVEV (reference sequence). CDR3 coding DNA: TGTGCCAGCAGTTCGGGACTAGCTGCCACAGATACGCAGTATTTT. It is translated as CASSSGLAATDTQYF.

This chain links TRBV18 with TRBJ2-5, with TRBD1 matching over 8 bases. CDR1 KGHSH and CDR2 LQKENI come from the germline V gene. Trimming at V came to 1 base and at J to 4 bases, leaving 2 bases not matched to a gene. This CDR3 has 14 residues. This CDR3 is CASSPLDRGETQYF. As DNA, the CDR3 is TGTGCCAGCTCACCACTCGACAGGGGAGAGACCCAGTACTTC.

The chain couples TRBV9 to TRBJ2-3; TRBD1 is a possible D gene (5 bases). Germline V gene data show CDR1 as SGDLS and CDR2 as YYNGEE. Trimming pared 3 bases from V and 1 base from J, leaving 12 bases between. This CDR3 comprises 15 residues. The CDR3 region is CASSEGNGGTDTQYF. The CDR3 DNA reads TGTGCCAGCAGCGAGGGGAATGGAGGCACAGATACGCAGTATTTT.

The chain has TRBV9 and TRBJ2-3; TRBD2 is a possible D gene (6 bases). Germline V gene lookup returns CDR1 SGDLS and CDR2 YYNGEE. V lost 2 bases and J lost 4, with 11 bases in between. CDR3 size: 14 residues. The CDR3 loop is CASSVGAGSDTQYF. In nucleotides, the CDR3 is TGTGCCAGCAGCGTGGGAGCGGGTTCAGATACGCAGTATTTT. The whole variable domain, remainder taken from reference TRBV9 and TRBJ2-3, is DSGVTQTPKHLITATGQRVTLRCSPRSGDLSVYWYQQSLDQGLQFLIQYYNGEERAKGNILERFSAQQFPDLHSELNLSSLELGDSALYFCASSVGAGSDTQYFGPGTRLTVL.

Regarding this clone: Other DNA sequences within the sample encode an identical CDR3. V and J are TRBV11-2 and TRBJ2-3; the D is unclear. The CDR3 spans 12 residues. Trimming cost V 5 bases and J 2 bases, with 5 bases left between them. The germline V gene encodes CDR1 SGHAT and CDR2 FQNNGV. The CDR3 DNA sequence: TGTGCCAGCAGCCCTGTCACAGATACGCAGTATTTT. This sequence encodes CASSPVTDTQYF. Looking up the rest from reference TRBV11-2 and TRBJ2-3 gives the full variable domain: EAGVAQSPRYKIIEKRQSVAFWCNPISGHATLYWYQQILGQGPKLLIQFQNNGVVDDSQLPKDRFSAERLKGVDSTLKIQPAKLEDSAVYLCASSPVTDTQYFGPGTRLTVL.

The genes are TRBV27 and TRBJ2-3; 10 bases line up with TRBD1. J lost 5 bases, V lost 3 bases, and 2 bases had no gene match. Germline V gene lookup returns CDR1 MNHEY and CDR2 SMNVEV (reference sequence). This CDR3 is 14 amino acids long. The CDR3 reads CASSLRDRGDTQYF. Here the CDR3 DNA reads TGTGCCAGCAGTTTGCGGGACAGGGGAGATACGCAGTATTTT.

This clone was seen only a few times. The sample contains more than one DNA sequence encoding this CDR3. The CDR3 DNA reads as TGTGCCAGCAGTTTATCACAGGGAGGGCAGCCCCAGCATTTT. Translating gives CASSLSQGGQPQHF. The chain employs TRBV27 and TRBJ1-5; the D gene is possibly TRBD1 (6 bases). CDR1 is MNHEY and CDR2 is SMNVEV in the germline V gene (reference sequence). V lost 0 bases to trimming and J lost 7 bases, with 10 bases between them. CDR3 length: 14 residues.

The chain joins TRBV27 to TRBJ2-1; possible D gene TRBD2, 6 bases. Trimming removed 3 bases from V and 0 bases from J, with 9 bases in between. The CDR3 has 15 residues. CDR1 and CDR2 from the germline V gene are MNHEY and SMNVEV (reference sequence). The CDR3 nucleotides are TGTGCCAGCAGTTTCGGCGGGAACTCCTACAATGAGCAGTTCTTC. Translating gives CASSFGGNSYNEQFF.